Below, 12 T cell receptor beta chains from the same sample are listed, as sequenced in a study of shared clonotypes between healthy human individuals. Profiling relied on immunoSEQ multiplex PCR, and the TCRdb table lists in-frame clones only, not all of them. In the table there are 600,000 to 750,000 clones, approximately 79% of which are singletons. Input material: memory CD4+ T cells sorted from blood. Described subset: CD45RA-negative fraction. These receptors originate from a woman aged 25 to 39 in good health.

CDR3 protein: CASSSVSTDTQYF. Here the CDR3 DNA reads TGCGCCAGCAGCTCAGTGAGCACAGATACGCAGTATTTT. The chain carries TRBV5-1 and TRBJ2-3; D gene uncertain. V was cut by 3 bases and J by 0 bases, with 5 bases left in between. CDR1 is SGHRS, CDR2 YFSETQ, per germline. The CDR3 runs 13 residues. Filled out from reference TRBV5-1 and TRBJ2-3, the complete variable domain reads KAGVTQTPRYLIKTRGQQVTLSCSPISGHRSVSWYQQTPGQGLQFLFEYFSETQRNKGNFPGRFSGRQFSNSRSEMNVSTLELGDSALYLCASSSVSTDTQYFGPGTRLTVL.

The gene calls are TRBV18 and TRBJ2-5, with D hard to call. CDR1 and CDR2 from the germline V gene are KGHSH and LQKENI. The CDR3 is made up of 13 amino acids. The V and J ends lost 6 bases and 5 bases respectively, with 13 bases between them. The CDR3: CASSRALTETQYF. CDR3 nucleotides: TGTGCCAGCTCCCGGGCCCTTACGGAGACCCAGTACTTC.

The CDR3 DNA reads as TGTGCCAGCAGTCTCCGCGGGACGGACCTCTACGAGCAGTACTTC. It translates to CASSLRGTDLYEQYF. The chain links TRBV27 to TRBJ2-7; TRBD2 might be the D (6 bases). V was clipped by 5 bases and J by 3 bases, with 17 bases between them. CDR3 length equals 15 residues. The germline V gene encodes CDR1 MNHEY and CDR2 SMNVEV (reference sequence).

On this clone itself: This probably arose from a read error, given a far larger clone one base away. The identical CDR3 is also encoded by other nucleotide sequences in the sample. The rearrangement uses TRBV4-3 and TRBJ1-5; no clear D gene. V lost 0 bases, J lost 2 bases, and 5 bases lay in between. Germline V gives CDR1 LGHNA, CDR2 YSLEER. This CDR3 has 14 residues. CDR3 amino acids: CASSQDQGNQPQHF. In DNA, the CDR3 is TGCGCCAGCAGCCAAGATCAAGGCAATCAGCCCCAGCATTTT.

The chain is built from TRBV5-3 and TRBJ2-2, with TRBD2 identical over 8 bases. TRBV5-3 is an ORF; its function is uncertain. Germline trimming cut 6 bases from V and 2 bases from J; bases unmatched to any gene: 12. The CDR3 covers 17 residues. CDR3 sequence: CARKGREGRFNTGELFF. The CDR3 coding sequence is TGTGCCAGAAAGGGTCGGGAGGGCCGTTTTAACACCGGGGAGCTGTTTTTT.

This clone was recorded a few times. The CDR3, as DNA: TGTGCCAGCAGTTCCGCCGGGACAGTCCCCCCCTACGAGCAGTACTTC. Protein: CASSSAGTVPPYEQYF. The gene calls are TRBV6-5 and TRBJ2-7; 7 nucleotides align to TRBD1. Per germline, CDR1 MNHEY and CDR2 SVGAGI. Trimming removed 4 bases from V and 2 bases from J; junction bases left unmatched: 11. This CDR3 region has 16 residues.

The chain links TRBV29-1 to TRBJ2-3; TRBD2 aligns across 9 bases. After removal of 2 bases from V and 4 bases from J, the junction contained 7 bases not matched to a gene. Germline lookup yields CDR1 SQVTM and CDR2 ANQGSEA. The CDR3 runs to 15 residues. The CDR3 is CSVESRREGPDTQYF. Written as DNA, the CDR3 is TGCAGCGTTGAAAGTAGGCGGGAGGGCCCAGATACGCAGTATTTT.

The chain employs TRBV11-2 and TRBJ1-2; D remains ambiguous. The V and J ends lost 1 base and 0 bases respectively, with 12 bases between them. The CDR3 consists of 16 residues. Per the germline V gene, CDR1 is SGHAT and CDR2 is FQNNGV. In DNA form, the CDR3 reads TGTGCCAGCAGCTTAGTAGCCGGGAACACTAACTATGGCTACACCTTC. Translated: CASSLVAGNTNYGYTF.

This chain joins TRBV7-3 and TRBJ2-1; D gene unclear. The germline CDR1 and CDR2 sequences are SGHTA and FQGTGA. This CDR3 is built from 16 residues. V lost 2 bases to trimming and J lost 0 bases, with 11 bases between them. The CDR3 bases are TGTGCCAGCAGCTTAGTCAGGCTGAGCTCCTACAATGAGCAGTTCTTC. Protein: CASSLVRLSSYNEQFF.

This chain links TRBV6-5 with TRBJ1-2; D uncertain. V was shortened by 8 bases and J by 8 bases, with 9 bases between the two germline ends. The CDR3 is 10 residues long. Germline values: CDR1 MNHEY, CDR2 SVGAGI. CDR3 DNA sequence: TGTGCCAGCTTTCAAAGAGGCTACACCTTC. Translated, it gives CASFQRGYTF.

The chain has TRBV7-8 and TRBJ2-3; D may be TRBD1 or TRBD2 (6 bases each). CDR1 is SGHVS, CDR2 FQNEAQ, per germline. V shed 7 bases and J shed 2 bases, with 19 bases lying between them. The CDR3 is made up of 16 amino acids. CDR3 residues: CASTPRGRSVTDTQYF. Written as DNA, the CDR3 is TGTGCCAGCACTCCCCGGGGGCGGTCGGTCACAGATACGCAGTATTTT. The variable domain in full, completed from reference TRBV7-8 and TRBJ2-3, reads GAGVSQSPRYKVAKRGQDVALRCDPISGHVSLFWYQQALGQGPEFLTYFQNEAQLDKSGLPSDRFFAERPEGSVSTLKIQRTQQEDSAVYLCASTPRGRSVTDTQYFGPGTRLTVL.

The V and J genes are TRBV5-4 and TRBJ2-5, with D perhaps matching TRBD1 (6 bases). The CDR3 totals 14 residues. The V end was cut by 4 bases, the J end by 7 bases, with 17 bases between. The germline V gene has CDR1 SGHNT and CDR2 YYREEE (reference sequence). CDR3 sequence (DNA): TGTGCCAGCAGCGGAGAGGGGGTTGGGGGGACCCAGTACTTC. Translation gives CASSGEGVGGTQYF.